Listed below are T cell receptor beta chains from one sample, sequenced in a study of T-cell reconstitution after alpha-beta-depleted transplantation in children. TCRdb analysed the PCR reads with MiXCR anew, one entry per CDR3 protein. This table has approximately 800,000 distinct CDR3 sequences, around 17% appearing once. The specimen comprised PBMCs, mostly from graft donor cells, sampled 360 days after TCRalphabeta/CD19-depleted stem cell transplant. These receptors came from a male patient younger than 18 who had a stem cell transplant for acute lymphoblastic leukemia, so the T cells may come from the graft donor. Each CDR3 is given with its conserved first and last residue. D genes are given only for firm matches. A row's size may be missing; if present it is once, few, many or a size class.

J: TRBJ1-1; V: TRBV7-9; D: -; size: -; CDR3: CASSFGVGRETEAFF; DNA: TGTGCCAGCAGCTTTGGAGTCGGGAGGGAAACTGAAGCTTTCTTT
J: TRBJ2-3; V: TRBV29-1; D: -; size: few; CDR3: CSARRGADTQYF; DNA: TGCAGCGCCCGCCGCGGAGCGGATACGCAGTATTTT
J: TRBJ2-7; V: TRBV12-3/TRBV12-4; D: TRBD2; size: many; CDR3: CASTLAGGTYEQYF; DNA: TGTGCCAGCACCCTAGCGGGAGGAACCTACGAGCAGTACTTC
J: TRBJ1-2; V: TRBV5-5; D: -; size: -; CDR3: CASSGKYGYTF; DNA: TGTGCCAGCAGCGGTAAATATGGCTACACCTTC
J: TRBJ2-7; V: TRBV20-1; D: -; size: -; CDR3: CSARLQGPYEQYF; DNA: TGCAGTGCTAGGTTGCAGGGGCCCTACGAGCAGTACTTC
J: TRBJ2-2; V: TRBV9; D: -; size: -; CDR3: CASSVLGSGELFF; DNA: TGTGCCAGCAGCGTACTAGGGTCCGGGGAGCTGTTTTTT
J: TRBJ1-1; V: TRBV7-9; D: -; size: few; CDR3: CASRAEMNTEAFF; DNA: TGTGCCAGCAGGGCCGAAATGAACACTGAAGCTTTCTTT
J: TRBJ1-3; V: TRBV20-1; D: -; size: many; CDR3: CSARDFRGALSGNTIYF; DNA: TGCAGTGCTAGAGATTTTAGAGGGGCCCTCTCTGGAAACACCATATATTTT
J: TRBJ2-7; V: TRBV5-1; D: TRBD2; size: few; CDR3: CASSTTGGPYEQYF; DNA: TGCGCCAGCAGCACTACGGGAGGCCCCTACGAGCAGTACTTC
J: TRBJ2-1; V: TRBV12-3/TRBV12-4; D: TRBD2; size: many; CDR3: CASSFGASGSNEQFF; DNA: TGTGCCAGCAGTTTCGGGGCTAGCGGGAGCAATGAGCAGTTCTTC
J: TRBJ2-5; V: TRBV20-1; D: -; size: many; CDR3: CSARFRAVQETQYF; DNA: TGCAGTGCTAGATTCCGTGCGGTTCAAGAGACCCAGTACTTC
J: TRBJ1-5; V: TRBV20-1; D: -; size: -; CDR3: CSAPRGGQPQHF; DNA: TGCAGTGCCCCCAGGGGCGGCCAGCCCCAGCATTTT
J: TRBJ2-1; V: TRBV4-1; D: -; size: many; CDR3: CASSQLGLIEYNEQFF; DNA: TGCGCCAGCAGCCAACTTGGACTGATTGAATACAATGAGCAGTTCTTC
J: TRBJ1-1; V: TRBV5-1; D: -; size: few; CDR3: CASSFGRGFTEAFF; DNA: TGCGCCAGCAGCTTTGGAAGGGGCTTCACTGAAGCTTTCTTT
J: TRBJ2-1; V: TRBV6-1; D: TRBD1; size: many; CDR3: CASSTPRGSVNEQFF; DNA: TGTGCCAGCAGTACCCCCAGGGGGAGTGTAAATGAGCAGTTCTTC
J: TRBJ1-2; V: TRBV20-1; D: TRBD1; size: -; CDR3: CSARRTGNYGYTF; DNA: TGCAGTGCTAGGAGGACAGGGAACTATGGCTACACCTTC
J: TRBJ1-6; V: TRBV20-1; D: -; size: few; CDR3: CSAPKGVSSYNSPLHF; DNA: TGCAGTGCCCCTAAAGGTGTGAGCTCCTATAATTCACCCCTCCACTTT
J: TRBJ2-5; V: TRBV6-5; D: TRBD2; size: -; CDR3: CASSYYLAGQETQYF; DNA: TGTGCCAGCAGTTACTATTTAGCGGGGCAAGAGACCCAGTACTTC
J: TRBJ2-2; V: TRBV5-6; D: -; size: few; CDR3: CASSLEAAGNTGELFF; DNA: TGTGCCAGCAGCTTGGAGGCGGCAGGAAACACCGGGGAGCTGTTTTTT
J: TRBJ2-5; V: TRBV20-1; D: -; size: few; CDR3: CSARDPRDLKTQYF; DNA: TGCAGTGCTAGAGATCCCCGGGACCTAAAGACCCAGTACTTC
J: TRBJ1-1; V: TRBV5-1; D: -; size: -; CDR3: CASSLGQVHTEAFF; DNA: TGCGCCAGCAGCTTGGGACAGGTACACACTGAAGCTTTCTTT
J: TRBJ2-7; V: TRBV10-3; D: TRBD1; size: few; CDR3: CAISDEQGSFEQYF; DNA: TGTGCCATCAGTGACGAACAGGGGAGTTTCGAGCAGTACTTC
J: TRBJ1-2; V: TRBV12-3/TRBV12-4; D: -; size: few; CDR3: CASSSLSRGNGYTF; DNA: TGTGCCAGCAGTTCGCTATCCAGGGGTAACGGCTACACCTTC
J: TRBJ2-7; V: TRBV6-2/TRBV6-3; D: TRBD1; size: -; CDR3: CASSYPRQGRSYEQYF; DNA: TGTGCCAGCAGTTACCCGAGACAGGGCCGCTCCTACGAGCAGTACTTC
J: TRBJ2-4; V: TRBV4-1; D: -; size: few; CDR3: CASSQGPLMAKNIQYF; DNA: TGCGCCAGCAGCCAAGGGCCACTGATGGCCAAAAACATTCAGTACTTC
J: TRBJ1-2; V: TRBV2; D: -; size: many; CDR3: CARQEANYGYTF; DNA: TGTGCCAGACAGGAGGCTAACTATGGCTACACCTTC
J: TRBJ2-7; V: TRBV7-9; D: TRBD2; size: -; CDR3: CASSSETSGGTYEQYF; DNA: TGTGCCAGCAGCTCGGAGACTAGCGGGGGCACCTACGAGCAGTACTTC
J: TRBJ1-2; V: TRBV12-3/TRBV12-4; D: TRBD1; size: -; CDR3: CASSPDRVGGYTF; DNA: TGTGCCAGCAGTCCCGACAGGGTTGGCGGCTACACCTTC
J: TRBJ2-1; V: TRBV7-9; D: -; size: many; CDR3: CASSPPFRVRNEQFF; DNA: TGTGCCAGCAGCCCCCCTTTTAGGGTGCGCAATGAGCAGTTCTTC
J: TRBJ2-3; V: TRBV5-1; D: TRBD2; size: few; CDR3: CASSFAGGPADTQYF; DNA: TGCGCCAGCAGCTTTGCGGGAGGGCCAGCAGATACGCAGTATTTT
J: TRBJ1-1; V: TRBV6-5; D: -; size: few; CDR3: CASSPGETEAFF; DNA: TGTGCCAGCAGTCCGGGGGAGACTGAAGCTTTCTTT
J: TRBJ2-7; V: TRBV4-1; D: -; size: -; CDR3: CASSHPPGGVEQYF; DNA: TGCGCCAGCAGCCATCCCCCCGGAGGGGTCGAGCAGTACTTC
J: TRBJ2-7; V: TRBV29-1; D: -; size: -; CDR3: CSVGGWGTEQYF; DNA: TGCAGCGTTGGGGGGTGGGGGACCGAGCAGTACTTC
J: TRBJ2-2; V: TRBV29-1; D: -; size: -; CDR3: CSVEDLQNTGELFF; DNA: TGCAGCGTTGAAGATCTTCAAAACACCGGGGAGCTGTTTTTT
J: TRBJ2-7; V: TRBV10-3; D: -; size: few; CDR3: CAISELGVEQYF; DNA: TGTGCCATCAGTGAGCTCGGGGTCGAGCAGTACTTC
J: TRBJ1-2; V: TRBV29-1; D: TRBD1; size: -; CDR3: CSVRATGSTGIGTYGYTF; DNA: TGCAGCGTGCGCGCGACGGGGTCGACAGGGATTGGAACCTATGGCTACACCTTC
J: TRBJ2-7; V: TRBV27; D: -; size: few; CDR3: CASSLSGSHYEQYF; DNA: TGTGCCAGCAGTTTATCGGGCAGCCACTACGAGCAGTACTTC
J: TRBJ2-2; V: TRBV20-1; D: -; size: few; CDR3: CSAHLNGLPGELFF; DNA: TGCAGTGCCCACCTAAACGGACTACCCGGGGAGCTGTTTTTT
J: TRBJ2-6; V: TRBV5-1; D: -; size: few; CDR3: CASSLKRETPFIPSGANVLTF; DNA: TGCGCCAGCAGCTTGAAGAGGGAAACTCCCTTCATCCCCTCTGGGGCCAACGTCCTGACTTTC
J: TRBJ2-3; V: TRBV7-9; D: TRBD1; size: few; CDR3: CASSSTRGQGALDTQYF; DNA: TGTGCCAGCAGCTCAACAAGGGGGCAGGGGGCACTGGATACGCAGTATTTT
J: TRBJ1-1; V: TRBV11-3; D: -; size: -; CDR3: CASSSTLGQNTEAFF; DNA: TGTGCCAGCAGCTCGACCTTAGGGCAAAACACTGAAGCTTTCTTT
J: TRBJ2-1; V: TRBV7-9; D: TRBD2; size: -; CDR3: CASGWTSGRGSYNEQFF; DNA: TGTGCCAGCGGGTGGACTAGCGGGAGAGGGTCCTACAATGAGCAGTTCTTC
J: TRBJ2-3; V: TRBV12-3/TRBV12-4; D: -; size: -; CDR3: CASSVRLSTDTQYF; DNA: TGTGCCAGCAGTGTTCGCCTCAGCACAGATACGCAGTATTTT
J: TRBJ2-5; V: TRBV18; D: -; size: -; CDR3: CASSPSPGRSQETQYF; DNA: TGTGCCAGCTCACCATCACCGGGACGGTCCCAAGAGACCCAGTACTTC
J: TRBJ2-2; V: TRBV29-1; D: -; size: few; CDR3: CSVGLLLTGELFF; DNA: TGCAGCGTCGGACTGCTACTTACCGGGGAGCTGTTTTTT
J: TRBJ2-7; V: TRBV5-1; D: TRBD2; size: few; CDR3: CASSLLAGAQEQYF; DNA: TGCGCCAGCAGCTTGCTCGCGGGAGCGCAGGAGCAGTACTTC
J: TRBJ2-7; V: TRBV12-3/TRBV12-4; D: TRBD2; size: -; CDR3: CASRWLAGDYEQYF; DNA: TGTGCCAGCCGTTGGCTAGCGGGAGACTACGAGCAGTACTTC
J: TRBJ1-3; V: TRBV7-9; D: -; size: many; CDR3: CASSADRANTIYF; DNA: TGTGCCAGCAGCGCCGACAGAGCAAACACCATATATTTT
J: TRBJ2-5; V: TRBV3-1; D: -; size: -; CDR3: CASSQDGPGAGQETQYF; DNA: TGTGCCAGCAGCCAAGATGGACCTGGAGCGGGCCAAGAGACCCAGTACTTC
J: TRBJ2-2; V: TRBV7-3; D: -; size: many; CDR3: CASSLIGGTNTGELFF; DNA: TGTGCCAGCAGCTTAATCGGGGGAACGAACACCGGGGAGCTGTTTTTT
J: TRBJ2-7; V: TRBV4-1; D: TRBD1; size: -; CDR3: CASSVTGGTYEQYF; DNA: TGCGCCAGCAGCGTAACAGGGGGCACCTACGAGCAGTACTTC
J: TRBJ2-3; V: TRBV25-1; D: -; size: -; CDR3: CASSRVGYTQYF; DNA: TGTGCCAGCAGTCGGGTCGGTTATACGCAGTATTTT
J: TRBJ2-2; V: TRBV23-1; D: -; size: -; CDR3: CASSPRQVHTGELFF; DNA: TGCGCCAGCAGCCCGCGACAGGTTCACACCGGGGAGCTGTTTTTT
J: TRBJ2-5; V: TRBV10-2; D: -; size: -; CDR3: CASSQTYRTQTQYF; DNA: TGCGCCAGCAGCCAAACTTATAGGACCCAGACCCAGTACTTC
J: TRBJ2-5; V: TRBV20-1; D: -; size: -; CDR3: CSAFHGETQYF; DNA: TGCAGTGCTTTCCACGGAGAGACCCAGTACTTC